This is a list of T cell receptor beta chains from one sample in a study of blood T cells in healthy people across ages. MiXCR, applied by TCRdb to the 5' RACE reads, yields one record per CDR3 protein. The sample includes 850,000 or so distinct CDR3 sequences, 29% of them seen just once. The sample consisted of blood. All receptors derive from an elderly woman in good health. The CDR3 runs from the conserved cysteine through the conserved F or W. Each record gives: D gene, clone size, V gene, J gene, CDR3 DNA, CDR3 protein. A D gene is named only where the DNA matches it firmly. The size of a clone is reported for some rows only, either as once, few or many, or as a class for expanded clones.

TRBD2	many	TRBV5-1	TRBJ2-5	TGCGCCAGCAACGGGGGGGCCAGAGAGACCCAGTACTTC	CASNGGARETQYF
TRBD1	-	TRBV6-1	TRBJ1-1	TGTGCCAGCAGTGAGTGTAGGGGACAGGATTGCACTGAAGCTTTCTTT	CASSECRGQDCTEAFF
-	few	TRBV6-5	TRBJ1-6	TGTGCCAGCAGTTACGTCCGAGGGAATAATTCACCCCTCCACTTT	CASSYVRGNNSPLHF
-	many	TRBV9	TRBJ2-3	TGTGCCAGCAGCGTAGCCCCGACAGGTTTATCAGATACGCAGTATTTT	CASSVAPTGLSDTQYF
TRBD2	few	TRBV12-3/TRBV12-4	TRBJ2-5	TGTGCCAGCAGCTCTTTCGGCGGGAGGGGAGAGACCCAGTACTTC	CASSSFGGRGETQYF
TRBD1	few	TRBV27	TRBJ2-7	TGTGCCGGCAGTTTGGGACAGAGCTACGAGCAGTACTTC	CAGSLGQSYEQYF
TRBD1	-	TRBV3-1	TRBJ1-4	TGTGCCAGCAGCCGAGGGACAGTCATTAATGAAAAACTGTTTTTT	CASSRGTVINEKLFF
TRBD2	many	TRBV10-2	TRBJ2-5	TGCGCCAGCTCCCGAGGAGGTAGCGGGGGGCACCAAGAGACCCAGTACTTC	CASSRGGSGGHQETQYF
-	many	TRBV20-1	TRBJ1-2	TGCAGTGCTAGAGATCAGTCGGGCTATGGCTACACCTTC	CSARDQSGYGYTF
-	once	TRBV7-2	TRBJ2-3	TGTGCCAGCAGCTCCACTAGTGGGGGCAGTACGCAGTATTTT	CASSSTSGGSTQYF
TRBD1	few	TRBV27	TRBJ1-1	TGTGCCAGCAGTAAAGGGCAGGGGGGTAGGACTGAAGCTTTCTTT	CASSKGQGGRTEAFF
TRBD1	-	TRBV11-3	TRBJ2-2	TGTGCCAGCAGCTTACAAAGACAGGGAACCGGGGAGCTGTTTTTT	CASSLQRQGTGELFF
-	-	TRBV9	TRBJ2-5	TGTGCCAGCAGATACCAAACTATCCATGAGCAGTACTTC	CASRYQTIHEQYF
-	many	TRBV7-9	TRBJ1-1	TGTGCCAGCAGCGTAGACAGGAACACTGAAGCTTTCTTT	CASSVDRNTEAFF
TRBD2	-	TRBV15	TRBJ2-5	TGTGCCACCAGCAGAGATCGGCCGACTAGCGGGGCCCATAATGAGCAGTACTTC	CATSRDRPTSGAHNEQYF
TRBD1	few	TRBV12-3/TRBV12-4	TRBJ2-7	TGTGCCGGCGGAACAGGGGGCGAGCAGTACTTC	CAGGTGGEQYF
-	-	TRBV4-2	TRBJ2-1	TGTGCCAGCGGCCAAGATTGGGAAGGAGAGACCCAGTTCTTC	CASGQDWEGETQFF
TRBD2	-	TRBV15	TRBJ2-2	TGTGCCACCAGCAGAGATGTAGGGCTAGCGGGGAACACCGGGGAGCTGTTTTTT	CATSRDVGLAGNTGELFF
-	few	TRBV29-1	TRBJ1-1	TGCAGCGTTGAAGTACGAGGGACCGGGAAGACTGAAGCTTTCTTT	CSVEVRGTGKTEAFF
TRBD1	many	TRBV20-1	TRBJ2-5	TGCAGTGCGGGGACAGAGGTCCCTGAGACCCAGTACTTC	CSAGTEVPETQYF
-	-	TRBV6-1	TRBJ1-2	TGTGCCAGCAAGACCGGGAGGGACTATGGCTACACCTTC	CASKTGRDYGYTF
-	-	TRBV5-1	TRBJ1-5	TGCGCCAGCAGCTTGGACAGTCTCAATCAGCCCCAGCATTTT	CASSLDSLNQPQHF
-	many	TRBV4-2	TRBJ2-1	TGTGCCAGCAGCCAAGTGTCAGGGGCACTTAATGAGCAGTTCTTC	CASSQVSGALNEQFF
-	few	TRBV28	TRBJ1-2	TGTGCCAGCAGTTTAAAGACGGATGGCTACACCTTC	CASSLKTDGYTF
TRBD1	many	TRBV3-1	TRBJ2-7	TGTGCCAGCGGACAGGGTACCTACGAGCAGTACTTC	CASGQGTYEQYF
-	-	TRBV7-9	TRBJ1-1	TGTGCCAGCAGCTACAGGATCTATGAAGCTTTCTTT	CASSYRIYEAFF
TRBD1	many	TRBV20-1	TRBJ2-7	TGCAGTGCAAGGGAGACAGGGGGTCGCGAGCAGTACTTC	CSARETGGREQYF
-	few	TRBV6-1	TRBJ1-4	TGTGCCAGCAGTGAAGTCGGGGGGCGCGGAACTAATGAAAAACTGTTTTTT	CASSEVGGRGTNEKLFF
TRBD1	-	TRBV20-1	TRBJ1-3	TGCAGTGCTAGAGATAGGACAGGGGCTTGGTCCCGCTCTGGAAACACCATATATTTT	CSARDRTGAWSRSGNTIYF
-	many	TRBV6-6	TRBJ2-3	TGTGCCAGCAGTTACAAAGGGGATACGCAGTATTTT	CASSYKGDTQYF